This T cell receptor (beta chain) is drawn from a study of blood T cell repertoires in COVID-19. The germline gives CDR1 MRHNA, CDR2 SNTAGT. Between the trimmed V and J ends, which lost 2 bases and 0 bases, there was a span of 13 bases. The CDR3 consists of 16 residues. Only in-frame clones appear in the TCRdb table, and some are missing; sequencing was by immunoSEQ multiplex PCR. The table has about 210,000 clones, 75% to 90% seen once. This clone was recorded only once. The sequencing input was peripheral blood. The V gene is TRBV6-4, the J gene TRBJ1-2; D is perhaps TRBD1 (6 bases). This clonotype was sampled from a middle-aged woman with acute or convalescent COVID-19. CDR3 sequence (DNA): TGTGCCAGCAGTGACGGGACCCAGGGGACTAACTATGGCTACACCTTC. Residues: CASSDGTQGTNYGYTF.